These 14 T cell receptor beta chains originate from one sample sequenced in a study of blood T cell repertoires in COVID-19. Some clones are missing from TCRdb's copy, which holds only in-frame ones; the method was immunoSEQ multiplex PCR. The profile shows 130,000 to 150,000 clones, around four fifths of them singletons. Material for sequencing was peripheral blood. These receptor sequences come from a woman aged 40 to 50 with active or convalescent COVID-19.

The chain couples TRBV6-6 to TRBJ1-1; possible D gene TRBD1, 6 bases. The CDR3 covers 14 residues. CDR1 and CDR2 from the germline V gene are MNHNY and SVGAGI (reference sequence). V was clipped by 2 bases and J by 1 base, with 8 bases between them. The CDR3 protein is CASSYVDRNTEAFF. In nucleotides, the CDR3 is TGTGCCAGCAGTTACGTGGACAGGAACACTGAAGCTTTCTTT.

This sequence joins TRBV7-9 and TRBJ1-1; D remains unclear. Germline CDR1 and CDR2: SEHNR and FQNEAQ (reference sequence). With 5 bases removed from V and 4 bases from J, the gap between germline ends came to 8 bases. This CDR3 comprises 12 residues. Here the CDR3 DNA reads TGTGCCAGCAGCCCGCGGGGCACTGAAGCTTTCTTT. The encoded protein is CASSPRGTEAFF.

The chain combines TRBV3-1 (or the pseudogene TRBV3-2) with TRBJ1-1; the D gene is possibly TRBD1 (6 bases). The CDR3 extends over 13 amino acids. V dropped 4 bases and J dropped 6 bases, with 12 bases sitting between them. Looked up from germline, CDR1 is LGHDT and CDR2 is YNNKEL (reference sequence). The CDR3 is CASSPQGLAEAFF. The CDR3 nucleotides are TGTGCCAGCAGCCCCCAGGGGTTGGCTGAAGCTTTCTTT.

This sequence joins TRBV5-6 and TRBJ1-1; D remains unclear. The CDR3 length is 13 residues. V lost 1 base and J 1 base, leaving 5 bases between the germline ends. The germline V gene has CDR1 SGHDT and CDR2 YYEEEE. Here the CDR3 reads CASSLIRNTEAFF. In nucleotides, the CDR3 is TGTGCCAGCAGCTTGATCAGGAACACTGAAGCTTTCTTT.

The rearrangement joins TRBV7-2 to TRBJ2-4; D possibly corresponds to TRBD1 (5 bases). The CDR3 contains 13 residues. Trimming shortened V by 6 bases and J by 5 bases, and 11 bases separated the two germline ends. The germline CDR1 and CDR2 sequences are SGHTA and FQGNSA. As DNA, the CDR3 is TGTGCCAGCAGGGTCGTAGGGGAAAACATTCAGTACTTC. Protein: CASRVVGENIQYF.

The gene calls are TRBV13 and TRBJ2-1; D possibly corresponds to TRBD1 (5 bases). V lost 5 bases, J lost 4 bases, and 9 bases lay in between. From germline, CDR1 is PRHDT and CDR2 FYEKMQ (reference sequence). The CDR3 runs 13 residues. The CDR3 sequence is CASSRNRYNEQFF. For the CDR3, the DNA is TGTGCCAGCAGCCGAAACAGGTACAATGAGCAGTTCTTC.

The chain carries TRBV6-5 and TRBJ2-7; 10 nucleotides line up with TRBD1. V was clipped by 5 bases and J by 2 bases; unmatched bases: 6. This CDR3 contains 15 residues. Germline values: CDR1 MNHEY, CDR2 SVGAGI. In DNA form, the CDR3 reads TGTGCCAGCAGTCTCGCCGGGACAGGGGCCTACGAGCAGTACTTC. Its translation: CASSLAGTGAYEQYF.

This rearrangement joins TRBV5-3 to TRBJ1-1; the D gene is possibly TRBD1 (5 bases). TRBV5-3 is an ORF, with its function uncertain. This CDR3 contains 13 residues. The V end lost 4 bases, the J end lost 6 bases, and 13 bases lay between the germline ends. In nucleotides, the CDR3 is TGTGCCAGAAGCCCGGACACTTACCCTGAAGCTTTCTTT. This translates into CARSPDTYPEAFF.

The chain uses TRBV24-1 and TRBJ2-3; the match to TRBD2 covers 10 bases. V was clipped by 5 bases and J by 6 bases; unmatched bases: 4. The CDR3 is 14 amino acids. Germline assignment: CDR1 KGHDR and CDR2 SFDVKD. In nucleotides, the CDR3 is TGTGCCACCAGTGCTAGCGGGGGAGGTGATACGCAGTATTTT. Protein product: CATSASGGGDTQYF.

CDR3 region: CAWSEGRGVYEQYF. CDR3 bases: TGTGCCTGGAGCGAAGGCAGGGGGGTCTACGAGCAGTACTTC. The chain uses TRBV30 and TRBJ2-7; the D gene is possibly TRBD1 (7 bases). V shed 3 bases and J shed 3 bases, with 15 bases lying between them. This CDR3 comprises 14 residues. The germline V gene encodes CDR1 GTSNPN and CDR2 SVGIG (reference sequence).

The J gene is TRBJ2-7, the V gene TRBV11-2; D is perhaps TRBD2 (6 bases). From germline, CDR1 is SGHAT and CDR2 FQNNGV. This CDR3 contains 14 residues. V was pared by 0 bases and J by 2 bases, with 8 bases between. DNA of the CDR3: TGTGCCAGCAGCTTAGAGGGGAGGACCTACGAGCAGTACTTC. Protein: CASSLEGRTYEQYF. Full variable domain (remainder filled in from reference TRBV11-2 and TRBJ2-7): EAGVAQSPRYKIIEKRQSVAFWCNPISGHATLYWYQQILGQGPKLLIQFQNNGVVDDSQLPKDRFSAERLKGVDSTLKIQPAKLEDSAVYLCASSLEGRTYEQYFGPGTRLTVT.

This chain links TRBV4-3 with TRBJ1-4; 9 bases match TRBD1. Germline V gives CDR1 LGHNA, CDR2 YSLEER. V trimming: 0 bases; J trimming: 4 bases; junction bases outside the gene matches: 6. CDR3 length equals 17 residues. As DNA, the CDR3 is TGCGCCAGCAGCCAAGAACACGGGACAGGGATTAATGAAAAACTGTTTTTT. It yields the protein CASSQEHGTGINEKLFF.

CDR3 nucleotides: TGTGCCAGCAGTTACTCGAATCTCGGCAGGGCTGAAGCTTTCTTT. Residues: CASSYSNLGRAEAFF. The V gene is TRBV6-2 or TRBV6-3, the J gene TRBJ1-1; the D gene is possibly TRBD1 (5 bases). The ends were cut back, 0 bases at V and 6 bases at J, with 14 bases in the middle. Germline V gene sequence: CDR1 MNHEY, CDR2 SVGEGT. This CDR3 comprises 15 residues.

The CDR3 sequence is CATSATGTNTEAFF. CDR3 DNA: TGTGCCACCAGTGCTACAGGGACGAACACTGAAGCTTTCTTT. This chain connects TRBV24-1 to TRBJ1-1, with D tentatively TRBD1 (6 bases). The CDR3 has 14 amino acids. Germline V lookup: CDR1 KGHDR, CDR2 SFDVKD. V was trimmed by 5 bases and J by 1 base, leaving 10 bases between them.